The clone carrying this TCR beta chain has at least ten counts. Its antigen remains unknown. Regions amplified from RNA transcripts were the TCR beta CDR3 regions. Using the HTBI primer set, a first-round RT-PCR was run on the TCR CDR3. TCRdb reanalysed the multiplex PCR reads using MiXCR and keeps one entry per CDR3 protein. Among about half a million distinct CDR3 sequences listed, around a quarter were seen once. The record originates from a study of T cells in Graves' hyperthyroidism and ophthalmopathy. About the research overall: Pretreatment peripheral blood was obtained at initial diagnosis.

V was shortened by 3 bases and J by 7 bases, with 9 bases between the two germline ends. The V gene's germline CDR1 is SGHVS and CDR2 FQNEAQ. The CDR3 consists of 13 residues. General study results and limits: Blood also contained most expanded thyroid clonotypes above 0.001.

Sequencing was done on a sample of blood. The sequence derives from a woman in her thirties with Graves' ophthalmopathy. This chain uses TRBV7-8 with TRBJ2-2, with no clear D. In nucleotides, the CDR3 is TGTGCCAGCAGCTTGGTGGAGAGCGGGGAGCTGTTTTTT. This gives the protein CASSLVESGELFF.